The present entry profiles one T cell receptor beta chain with its context. This entry is derived from a study of T cell changes during pregnancy in multiple sclerosis. Profiled with immunoSEQ multiplex PCR; TCRdb holds only in-frame clones, not every one. There are more than 35,000 clones in the sample; approximately 93% occur only once, and about 8.3% lies in the top ten. Trimming left V 3 bases short and J 5 bases short, with 14 bases between. Germline-derived CDR1 and CDR2 are SGHVS and FQNEAQ. This CDR3 is 14 amino acids long. This chain joins TRBV7-8 and TRBJ2-7; tentatively, D is TRBD2 (5 bases). The sequenced sample was CD8+ T cells from peripheral blood mononuclear cells, obtained in the third trimester of pregnancy. This sequence was found in a female donor with multiple sclerosis, enrolled in a pregnancy study. As DNA, the CDR3 is TGTGCCAGCAGCTTGGAGGTCGGTGCGCACGAGCAGTACTTC. Its translation is CASSLEVGAHEQYF.